These 23 T cell receptor beta chains originate from one sample sequenced in a study of cytomegalovirus exposure and HLA in healthy donors. The PCR had 60 Vbeta and 13 Jbeta primers. Method: immunoSEQ multiplex PCR; TCRdb's copy keeps in-frame clones and lacks some. This table has 45,000 to 55,000 clones, around 80% appearing once. The specimen was PBMCs. Source of these receptors: a man aged 30 to 45 in good health and CMV-seropositive.

This chain connects TRBV2 to TRBJ1-5; 11 bases match TRBD1. The CDR3 totals 17 residues. The trim removed 2 bases at V and 2 bases at J, leaving 5 bases unmatched. The V gene's germline CDR1 is SNHLY and CDR2 FYNNEI. The CDR3 reads CASSEWGTGGRNQPQHF. DNA of the CDR3: TGTGCCAGCAGTGAATGGGGGACAGGGGGGCGCAATCAGCCCCAGCATTTT.

This chain connects TRBV11-2 to TRBJ1-6; tentatively, D is TRBD1 (6 bases). Per germline, CDR1 SGHAT and CDR2 FQNNGV. Trimming took 5 bases from V and 14 from J, leaving 19 bases between them. The CDR3 is 14 amino acids. CDR3 nucleotides: TGTGCCAGCAGCCCCACTTTTCAGGGGTACACCCTCCACTTT. As protein: CASSPTFQGYTLHF.

The V and J genes are TRBV18 and TRBJ2-6, with no clear D. The V end lost 3 bases, the J end lost 4 bases, and 7 bases lay between the germline ends. From germline, CDR1 is KGHSH and CDR2 LQKENI. This CDR3 is built from 14 residues. The CDR3, as DNA: TGTGCCAGCTCACCTTCCGCGGGGGCCAACGTCCTGACTTTC. Translation gives CASSPSAGANVLTF.

The chain has TRBV5-3 and TRBJ1-3, with D possibly TRBD1 on 6 matching bases. TRBV5-3 is assigned to the ORF class and has an uncertain function. V lost 5 bases to trimming and J lost 4 bases, with 25 bases between them. CDR3 size: 18 residues. CDR3 coding DNA: TGTGCCAGAAGTGGTCCTATGGTGGGGGGGCTTCGAGGAAACACCATATATTTT. It codes for CARSGPMVGGLRGNTIYF.

The V call is TRBV5-6, the J call TRBJ1-1; D may be TRBD1 (6 bases). V lost 3 bases and J 7 bases, leaving 16 bases between the germline ends. The germline V gene encodes CDR1 SGHDT and CDR2 YYEEEE. CDR3 length: 14 amino acids. The CDR3 loop reads CASSSRLGDIEAFF. CDR3 in DNA: TGTGCCAGCAGCTCAAGACTCGGGGACATTGAAGCTTTCTTT.

This clone occurred once. J is TRBJ2-3 and V is TRBV6-1, with TRBD1 as a possible D gene (5 bases). Germline values: CDR1 MNHNS, CDR2 SASEGT. V lost 3 bases, J lost 2 bases, and 18 bases lay in between. This CDR3 has 17 residues. The CDR3 nucleotides are TGTGCCAGCAGTGAGAACAGGCTAAGTCCGGACACAGATACGCAGTATTTT. Translating it yields CASSENRLSPDTDTQYF.

This chain joins TRBV6-5 and TRBJ1-2; D possibly corresponds to TRBD1 (6 bases). Germline assignment: CDR1 MNHEY and CDR2 SVGAGI. Trimming removed 7 bases at V and 4 bases at J, with 16 bases between. This CDR3 has 14 amino acids. CDR3 residues: CASTRGGGGYGYTF. DNA of the CDR3: TGTGCCAGCACCCGCGGAGGGGGGGGCTATGGCTACACCTTC.

The sample holds a few counts of this clone. The chain couples TRBV7-8 to TRBJ1-1; D not certain. The germline V gene encodes CDR1 SGHVS and CDR2 FQNEAQ. V was shortened by 4 bases and J by 3 bases, with 9 bases between the two germline ends. The CDR3 spans 13 residues. In DNA, the CDR3 is TGTGCCAGCAGCTCCCACGCGGACACTGAAGCTTTCTTT. Protein: CASSSHADTEAFF. Full variable domain (remainder filled in from reference TRBV7-8 and TRBJ1-1): GAGVSQSPRYKVAKRGQDVALRCDPISGHVSLFWYQQALGQGPEFLTYFQNEAQLDKSGLPSDRFFAERPEGSVSTLKIQRTQQEDSAVYLCASSSHADTEAFFGQGTRLTVV.

The chain links TRBV6-5 to TRBJ2-5; 9 bases align to TRBD1. The CDR3 totals 15 residues. J gave up 5 bases and V 2 bases, and 6 bases lay outside the gene matches. Germline V gene sequence: CDR1 MNHEY, CDR2 SVGAGI. The CDR3 loop reads CASSYLTGGRETQYF. The CDR3 bases are TGTGCCAGCAGTTACCTCACAGGGGGCAGGGAGACCCAGTACTTC.

V and J are TRBV7-9 and TRBJ2-3; a weak D match, TRBD1 (6 bases). The CDR3 loop spans 15 amino acids. V was cut by 1 base and J by 11 bases, with 19 bases left in between. CDR1 and CDR2 (germline): SEHNR, FQNEAQ (reference sequence). CDR3 in DNA: TGTGCCAGCAGCTTAGATTTGACAGCCCTAGGGGGGCAGTATTTT. Amino acid sequence: CASSLDLTALGGQYF.

Concerning this clone: A junction boundary mismatches the germline segment, possibly from a read error. The genes are TRBV7-9 and TRBJ1-2; D not resolved. Looked up from germline, CDR1 is SEHNR and CDR2 is FQNEAQ (reference sequence). This CDR3 spans 10 amino acids. DNA of the CDR3: TGTTCCAGCGGCTCTTATGGCTACACCTTC. It is translated as CSSGSYGYTF.

The chain is built from TRBV5-6 and TRBJ2-5; 10 bases align to TRBD1. With 6 bases clipped from V and 5 bases from J, the junction kept 16 bases outside the gene matches. This CDR3 is built from 17 residues. Germline V gene lookup returns CDR1 SGHDT and CDR2 YYEEEE. CDR3: CASTLGQGKMLVETQYF. CDR3 sequence (DNA): TGTGCCAGCACCCTGGGACAGGGGAAAATGTTGGTGGAGACCCAGTACTTC.

The V call is TRBV27, the J call TRBJ2-7; D gene ambiguous. CDR1 MNHEY and CDR2 SMNVEV come from the germline V gene (reference sequence). The ends were cut back, 6 bases at V and 1 base at J, with 10 bases in the middle. The CDR3 contains 13 residues. The CDR3 DNA reads as TGTGCCAGCAGCCCTCGAGTTTCCTACGAGCAGTACTTC. It translates to CASSPRVSYEQYF.

V gene TRBV6-1 combines with J gene TRBJ2-4, with D perhaps TRBD1 (5 bases). V dropped 4 bases and J dropped 8 bases, with 12 bases sitting between them. The CDR3 has 13 residues. CDR1 and CDR2 (germline): MNHNS, SASEGT. The CDR3 region is CASSGQIWDIQYF. CDR3 nucleotide sequence: TGTGCCAGCAGTGGACAGATTTGGGACATTCAGTACTTC.

This clone has a handful of counts. The chain combines TRBV4-1 with TRBJ1-2, with 8 bases identical to TRBD1. The CDR3 spans 17 residues. Germline CDR1 is MGHRA and CDR2 is YSYEKL. The J segment lost 4 bases and the V segment lost 1 base, leaving 11 bases of the junction unmatched. In DNA form, the CDR3 reads TGCGCCAGCAGCCAAGCAGGGACAGGCGAACGAGTCTATGGCTACACCTTC. Protein: CASSQAGTGERVYGYTF.

The chain combines TRBV7-8 with TRBJ2-7; 9 nucleotides match TRBD2. In germline, CDR1 is SGHVS, CDR2 FQNEAQ. This CDR3 has 13 residues. Losses at the gene ends were 4 bases for V and 6 bases for J; bases not matched to a gene: 4. The CDR3 bases are TGTGCCAGCAGCTCTCAGGGACTAGCCGAGCAGTACTTC. The encoded protein is CASSSQGLAEQYF.

This chain connects TRBV9 to TRBJ1-2, with TRBD1 identical over 8 bases. V was clipped by 3 bases and J by 2 bases; unmatched bases: 15. Germline loops: CDR1 SGDLS, CDR2 YYNGEE. The CDR3 spans 18 residues. CDR3 loop: CASSGDRGGGSPNYGYTF. DNA for the CDR3: TGTGCCAGCAGCGGAGACAGGGGAGGTGGGTCCCCCAACTATGGCTACACCTTC.

The chain joins TRBV7-8 to TRBJ2-5; 8 bases align to TRBD2. The CDR3 totals 15 residues. With 10 bases clipped from V and 1 base from J, the junction kept 11 bases outside the gene matches. Germline CDR1 reads SGHVS; CDR2 reads FQNEAQ. As DNA, the CDR3 is TGTGCCACCCTCCTAAACGGGGGGGCCCAAGAGACCCAGTACTTC. Protein product: CATLLNGGAQETQYF.

V usage is TRBV10-2 and J usage is TRBJ1-6, with TRBD1 matching over 9 bases. The CDR3 has 15 amino acids. V trimming: 2 bases; J trimming: 9 bases; junction bases outside the gene matches: 5. Germline values: CDR1 WSHSY, CDR2 SAAADI. DNA of the CDR3: TGCGCCAGCAGTGAGCAGGACAGGGGACTTTCACCCCTCCACTTT. Its protein product is CASSEQDRGLSPLHF.

The chain couples TRBV6-6 to TRBJ2-7, with 7 positions matching TRBD1. V lost 2 bases to trimming and J lost 3 bases; unmatched junction nucleotides: 7. Germline CDR1 is MNHNY and CDR2 is SVGAGI (reference sequence). This CDR3 contains 15 residues. CDR3 in DNA: TGTGCCAGCAGTTACACCGGGACAGCCAACTACGAGCAGTACTTC. Amino acid sequence: CASSYTGTANYEQYF.

The V and J genes are TRBV10-3 and TRBJ2-7; D perhaps matches TRBD1 (7 bases). The CDR3 contains 14 residues. Trimming removed 4 bases at V and 3 bases at J, with 13 bases between. The V gene's germline CDR1 is ENHRY and CDR2 SYGVKD. The chain's CDR3 is CAISGTGEDYEQYF. In nucleotides, the CDR3 is TGTGCCATCAGTGGCACAGGGGAGGACTACGAGCAGTACTTC.

In its sample, this clone was seen once. The CDR3 sequence is CASSLRDSYNEQFF. The CDR3 DNA reads TGTGCCAGCAGTTTGAGGGACAGTTACAATGAGCAGTTCTTC. The chain links TRBV28 to TRBJ2-1, with TRBD1 identical over 7 bases. J was trimmed by 4 bases and V by 3 bases; bases with no gene match: 3. The CDR3 is made up of 14 amino acids. CDR1 and CDR2 from the germline V gene are MDHEN and SYDVKM.

The chain is built from TRBV6-1 and TRBJ1-2, with 8 bases identical to TRBD1. The CDR3 runs to 15 residues. V lost 5 bases and J lost 4; bases outside the gene matches: 9. Germline V CDR1 and CDR2: MNHNS, SASEGT. CDR3 region: CASSPTVQGAYGYTF. The CDR3 region has the DNA TGTGCCAGCAGTCCAACCGTTCAGGGGGCCTATGGCTACACCTTC.